This section outlines one TCR beta chain sequence together with its context. It has no known antigen specificity. No much larger clone is present one base from it, and per-base qualities are unavailable. TCRbeta CDR3 regions were amplified from genomic DNA by means of the immunoSEQ Assay, a bias-controlled multiplex PCR. The paper's processing steps were these. Within the assay, amplification of reference gene primers was used to estimate how many nucleated cells each sample contained. Sequence reads were collapsed and filtered to measure the absolute abundance of every unique TCRbeta CDR3 rearrangement. For each sample, productive Simpson clonality was calculated as the square root of Simpson's diversity index over productive rearrangements. TCRdb retrieved this table from immuneACCESS and kept in-frame rearrangements only. Not all clones are present; in checked studies, unresolved V genes account for under half, and no reason is known for the remainder. V and J calls and clone size come straight from that table; D and trimming were deduced from the DNA. This sample gives around 300,000 clones in total; around nine tenths of them show up just once. The ten largest clones capture 1.5% to 2% of the sample.

The sample is drawn from a study of blood T cell repertoires in COVID-19 (dated by TCRdb to the early 2020s). With respect to the entire study: Samples from collaborators originated in the United States, Italy and Spain and spanned both the acute and convalescent phases of COVID-19. The prospective study material was composed of cDNA or gDNA derived from T cells, B-cell-depleted T cells, or PBMCs. Subjects who had been exposed to COVID-19, were actively infected with it, or had recovered from it provided the deeply sampled blood TCRbeta repertoires that made up the dataset. A freely available public database, intended as a resource for researchers studying the immune response to SARS-CoV-2, is where the repertoires were released. Samples were obtained from the ongoing ImmuneRACE study (first 160 participants) and from about 1,300 subjects provided by 6 global collaborators. Sample metadata almost always included a de-identified subject ID, COVID-19 status, age in years and sex. HLA class I and class II types, where available, came from metadata supplied by the sample provider rather than from assay-based typing. Broader findings and caveats from the paper: The quantity of clinical and demographic metadata differed by source and by participant and was supplied without curation.

The CDR3 measures 15 amino acids from cysteine to phenylalanine. Left in the record is the CDR3 DNA by itself, 45 bases read in frame from the first base. V is trimmed back by 4 bases and J by 5 bases, and the junction contains 3 bases that no gene match accounts for. The germline V gene specifies SGHTA as CDR1 and FQGNSA as CDR2. In the prospective study, participants were 18 to 89 years old, resided in 24 geographic areas of the United States, and were enrolled through a virtual design. To assign participants to cohorts, the prospective study relied on clinical history that participants themselves reported in a screening survey and a study questionnaire. ImmuneRACE Cohort 3 recovered participants were defined by two consecutive negative NP/OP PCR tests, healthcare professional clearance, or symptom resolution. Each participant in the prospective study had whole blood, serum and a nasopharyngeal or oropharyngeal swab collected by mobile phlebotomists. Participants in the prospective study had the option to provide additional blood draws and questionnaires over an approximately 2-month period. Before DNA extraction, prospective study blood samples were shipped either frozen or at room temperature.

This TCR came from a woman in her 40s who had recovered from COVID-19. Input material: PBMCs or T cells enriched from blood (not recorded which). The chain links TRBV7-2 with TRBJ2-1, and TRBD2 matches 12 of the central bases. The CDR3 reads CASSSSGRADNEQFF. The DNA reads as follows: TGTGCCAGCAGCTCTAGCGGGAGGGCCGACAATGAGCAGTTCTTC.